This entry lists 20 T cell receptor beta chains sequenced from one sample in a study of vaccination and CD4 T cells after COVID-19 (dated by TCRdb to the early 2020s). Taken with the paper, the label for treatment or condition translates to: roughly 10-day PBMC culture with coronavirus spike peptide pools or control peptides (ViraFEST assay). CD4+ T cells from unexposed donors were collected before the COVID-19 pandemic (2011-2018). These receptors lack a known antigen. Libraries were constructed by PCR. Sequencing used an Illumina iSeq 100. DNA from cultured CD4+ T cells underwent TCR sequencing with the Oncomine TCR Beta short-read assay at the Johns Hopkins FTIC core. Genomic DNA was extracted from the cultured CD4+ T cells with the QIAamp micro DNA kit. TCRdb applied fastp at Q25 and MiXCR to the public reads, then kept only in-frame beta chains. Identical CDR3 protein sequences are pooled into one entry, listed with their most common genes and DNA. The table for this sample lists approximately 9,400 distinct CDR3 sequences; roughly a third of them were counted only once. Approximately 22% of the sample comes from the top ten.

The sample consisted of CD4+ T cells from blood, cultured in vitro. The origin of the receptors is a human donor in good health.

This chain joins TRBV6-1 and TRBJ2-1; 9 bases are a match to TRBD2. V lost 5 bases and J lost 5; bases outside the gene matches: 10. Germline CDR1 reads MNHNS; CDR2 reads SASEGT. The CDR3 sequence is 16 residues long. In nucleotides, the CDR3 is TGTGCCAGCAGTCGATTTACTAGCGGGCGAGACAATGAGCAGTTCTTC. Translating it yields CASSRFTSGRDNEQFF.

This clonotype has just a few counts. J is TRBJ2-1 and V is TRBV28; 9 bases agree with TRBD2. CDR1 is MDHEN, CDR2 SYDVKM, per germline. This CDR3 has 18 residues. The ends lost 3 bases at V and 0 bases at J; junction bases unmatched: 9. This CDR3 reads CASSFLVFSGSSYNEQFF. The CDR3 region has the DNA TGTGCCAGCAGTTTTCTCGTCTTTAGCGGGAGCTCCTACAATGAGCAGTTCTTC.

This chain joins TRBV20-1 and TRBJ1-5; the D gene is possibly TRBD1 (5 bases). CDR3 size: 15 residues. Germline-derived CDR1 and CDR2 are DFQATT and SNEGSKA (reference sequence). V lost 3 bases and J lost 5, with 17 bases in between. CDR3 sequence: CSASLLGGMDQPQHF. The CDR3 coding sequence is TGCAGTGCTAGCCTCTTGGGGGGGATGGATCAGCCCCAGCATTTT.

The sample holds a few counts of this clonotype. The chain recombines TRBV7-3 with TRBJ2-1; D perhaps matches TRBD1 (5 bases). There are 14 residues in the CDR3. V lost 0 bases and J lost 8, with 11 bases in between. The germline gives CDR1 SGHTA, CDR2 FQGTGA. CDR3 DNA sequence: TGTGCCAGCAGCTTAACCCCCAGGGCCGATGAGCAGTTCTTC. Encoded protein: CASSLTPRADEQFF.

This clonotype was recorded a few times. The chain carries TRBV20-1 and TRBJ2-3, with 10 bases that match TRBD2. In germline, CDR1 is DFQATT, CDR2 SNEGSKA (reference sequence). The CDR3 is made up of 15 amino acids. Trimming took 5 bases from V and 0 from J; bases not matched to a gene: 5. The DNA for the CDR3 is TGCAGTGCTGAGGCGACTAGCGGGAGCACAGATACGCAGTATTTT. Its protein product is CSAEATSGSTDTQYF.

Within the sample, this clonotype is large. The chain carries TRBV12-3 or TRBV12-4 and TRBJ2-5; 7 nucleotides match TRBD2. CDR3 size: 15 residues. With 3 bases clipped from V and 0 bases from J, the junction kept 4 bases outside the gene matches. The CDR3 protein is CASSFWGGDQETQYF. CDR3 nucleotides: TGTGCCAGCAGTTTCTGGGGGGGAGACCAAGAGACCCAGTACTTC.

This clonotype was seen a handful of times. The V and J genes are TRBV20-1 and TRBJ2-1, with D perhaps being TRBD1 or TRBD2 (5 bases each). Trimming took off 2 bases at V and 2 bases at J, with 13 bases between the two ends. Germline V lookup: CDR1 DFQATT, CDR2 SNEGSKA (reference sequence). CDR3 length equals 15 residues. DNA of the CDR3: TGCAGTGCTAGAACCGGACTGGGGGCCTACAATGAGCAGTTCTTC. Its protein is CSARTGLGAYNEQFF.

This chain joins TRBV24-1 and TRBJ2-2; 7 nucleotides line up with TRBD1. The CDR3 totals 16 residues. The ends lost 9 bases at V and 0 bases at J; junction bases unmatched: 9. Germline V gives CDR1 KGHDR, CDR2 SFDVKD. CDR3 sequence (DNA): TGTGCCACCGCCGGAGACAGGGTCTCGAACACCGGGGAGCTGTTTTTT. It encodes CATAGDRVSNTGELFF.

This clonotype was detected only a few times. The J gene is TRBJ2-7, the V gene TRBV6-4; 8 positions match TRBD2. Germline-derived CDR1 and CDR2 are MRHNA and SNTAGT. The CDR3 length is 12 residues. The DNA for the CDR3 is TGTGTAATCCCGGGACTAGTCTACGAGCAGTACTTC. Protein: CVIPGLVYEQYF.

To note about this clonotype: The junction departs from germline at one end; a sequencing error may be responsible. This rearrangement joins TRBV5-1 to TRBJ1-3, with D perhaps TRBD1 (6 bases). CDR1 and CDR2 from the germline V gene are SGHRS and YFSETQ. The CDR3 totals 13 residues. The DNA of the CDR3 is TGCGCCAGCAGATTGGCAGGGGAGGACACCATATATTTT. Its protein product is CASRLAGEDTIYF.

This clonotype was seen more than once but under ten times. The V gene is TRBV12-3 or TRBV12-4, the J gene TRBJ2-7, with 8 bases matching TRBD1. V shed 6 bases and J 0 bases; nucleotides not matched to a gene: 4. The CDR3 extends over 14 amino acids. The CDR3 spells CASRGGQGSYEQYF. The DNA for the CDR3 is TGTGCCAGCAGGGGCGGACAGGGCTCCTACGAGCAGTACTTC.

The chain recombines TRBV7-2 with TRBJ2-7, with 12 bases identical to TRBD2. With 5 bases clipped from V and 11 bases from J, the junction kept 16 bases outside the gene matches. The CDR3 has 16 amino acids. Looked up from germline, CDR1 is SGHTA and CDR2 is FQGNSA. CDR3 in DNA: TGTGCCAGCAGCCCTACTAGCGGGAGGTTTTCGGGTGTCGAGTACTTC. Translation: CASSPTSGRFSGVEYF.

V and J are TRBV27 and TRBJ2-7; 10 bases are shared with TRBD1. In germline, CDR1 is MNHEY, CDR2 SMNVEV (reference sequence). Unmatched junction bases numbered 3, after V lost 2 bases and J lost 2 bases. This CDR3 has 15 amino acids. The CDR3 here is CASSLGQGVTYEQYF. CDR3 sequence (DNA): TGTGCCAGCAGTTTAGGACAGGGGGTGACCTACGAGCAGTACTTC.

This clonotype turned up a few times. The chain joins TRBV19 to TRBJ1-5; a weak D match, TRBD1 (5 bases). Germline V gene sequence: CDR1 LNHDA, CDR2 SQIVND (reference sequence). The ends were cut back, 5 bases at V and 2 bases at J, with 16 bases in the middle. This CDR3 spans 16 amino acids. The CDR3 protein is CASSVSGPGGNQPQHF. The DNA of the CDR3 is TGTGCCAGTAGTGTCTCAGGGCCGGGGGGCAATCAGCCCCAGCATTTT.

J is TRBJ2-3 and V is TRBV12-3 or TRBV12-4; TRBD1 aligns across 9 bases. The CDR3 sequence is 14 residues long. With 5 bases clipped from V and 3 bases from J, the junction kept 3 bases outside the gene matches. CDR3 sequence: CASSTGGLTDTQYF. The CDR3 DNA is TGTGCCAGCAGTACAGGGGGCTTGACAGATACGCAGTATTTT.

This sequence joins TRBV7-9 and TRBJ2-1; 7 nucleotides line up with TRBD2. J was trimmed by 8 bases and V by 3 bases; bases with no gene match: 10. The CDR3 length is 15 residues. Germline assignment: CDR1 SEHNR and CDR2 FQNEAQ (reference sequence). The CDR3 here is CASSFGGSERDEQFF. CDR3 DNA sequence: TGTGCCAGCAGCTTTGGCGGGAGCGAACGGGATGAGCAGTTCTTC.

This clonotype was detected a few times. The genes are TRBV7-2 and TRBJ2-3; D unresolved. Germline V lookup: CDR1 SGHTA, CDR2 FQGNSA. Trimming left V 1 base short and J 1 base short, with 9 bases between. This CDR3 has 15 residues. CDR3 DNA: TGTGCCAGCAGCTTAGGGGGTGTAGGCACAGATACGCAGTATTTT. Encoded protein: CASSLGGVGTDTQYF.

This sequence joins TRBV20-1 and TRBJ2-3; 11 bases line up with TRBD2. Germline lookup yields CDR1 DFQATT and CDR2 SNEGSKA (reference sequence). The length of the CDR3 is 12 residues. V shed 8 bases, J shed 3 bases, and the junction held 1 base outside the gene matches. The CDR3 protein is CSRTSGTDTQYF. For the CDR3, the DNA is TGCAGTCGGACTAGCGGGACAGATACGCAGTATTTT.

About this clonotype itself: A read error is possible here, since a much larger clone lies one base away. The chain combines TRBV20-1 with TRBJ2-5; no clear D. CDR3 length: 15 amino acids. Germline V lookup: CDR1 DFQATT, CDR2 SNEGSKA (reference sequence). The germline V and J ends were trimmed by 0 bases and 2 bases, with 13 bases remaining between them. The CDR3: CSARDRLSPQETQYF. DNA for the CDR3: TGCAGTGCTAGAGATAGGCTTTCACCACAAGAGACCCAGTACTTC.

The chain links TRBV9 to TRBJ2-5, with 7 bases identical to TRBD1. The ends lost 0 bases at V and 5 bases at J; junction bases unmatched: 7. Germline V gives CDR1 SGDLS, CDR2 YYNGEE. The CDR3 covers 15 residues. The CDR3 sequence: CASSVAKGGAETQYF. The CDR3, as DNA: TGTGCCAGCAGCGTAGCTAAAGGGGGCGCGGAGACCCAGTACTTC.